This T cell receptor (beta chain) appears in the sequencing data of a study of T cell responses to AZD1222 COVID-19 vaccine. Study-level results: Epitopes outside B.1.351 and B.1.1.7 mutated regions reportedly drew nearly half of spike TCRs. Among the donors, most were white British and more were female, and clonal diversity was possibly underestimated. An increase in Spike-specific TCR breadth and depth was observed after two AZD1222 doses. After the peak T cell response, and only then, were repertoires sampled.

The method was immunoSEQ multiplex PCR; TCRdb's version includes in-frame clones alone and lacks a portion of them. The sample includes more than 95,000 clones, roughly 91% seen only once; the top ten take around 10%. Trimming shortened V by 4 bases and J by 8 bases, and 15 bases separated the two germline ends. Germline V gene sequence: CDR1 KGHDR, CDR2 SFDVKD. This CDR3 spans 14 amino acids. Of note for this clone: Its antigen is undetermined.

This rearrangement joins TRBV24-1 to TRBJ2-3; D remains unclear. This specimen consisted of peripheral blood, obtained on day 0 of MenACWY control vaccination. This TCR was recovered from an adult in good health. The CDR3 is CATSDPTPESTQYF. The CDR3, as DNA: TGTGCCACCAGTGACCCGACCCCAGAGAGTACGCAGTATTTT.